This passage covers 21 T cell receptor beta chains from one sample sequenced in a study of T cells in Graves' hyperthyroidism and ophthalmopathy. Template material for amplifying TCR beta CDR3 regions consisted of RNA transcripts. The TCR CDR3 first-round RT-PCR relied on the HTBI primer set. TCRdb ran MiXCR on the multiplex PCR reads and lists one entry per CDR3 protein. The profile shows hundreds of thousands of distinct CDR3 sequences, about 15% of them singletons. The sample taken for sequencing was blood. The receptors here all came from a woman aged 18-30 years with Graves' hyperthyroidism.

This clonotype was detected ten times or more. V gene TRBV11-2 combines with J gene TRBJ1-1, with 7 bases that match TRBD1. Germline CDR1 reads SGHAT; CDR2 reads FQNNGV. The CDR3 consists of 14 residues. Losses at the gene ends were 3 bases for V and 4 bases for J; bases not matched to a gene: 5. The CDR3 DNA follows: TGTGCCAGCAGCTTCAATCGGGACAGCACTGAAGCTTTCTTT. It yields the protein CASSFNRDSTEAFF.

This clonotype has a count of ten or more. This CDR3 is CASSLLAPGTHTEAFF. The CDR3 DNA reads TGTGCCAGCAGTTTACTCGCCCCCGGGACGCACACTGAAGCTTTCTTT. The genes are TRBV28 and TRBJ1-1; the D gene is possibly TRBD1 (5 bases). The CDR3 totals 16 residues. Trimming cost V 2 bases and J 3 bases, with 16 bases left between them. Germline CDR1 is MDHEN and CDR2 is SYDVKM.

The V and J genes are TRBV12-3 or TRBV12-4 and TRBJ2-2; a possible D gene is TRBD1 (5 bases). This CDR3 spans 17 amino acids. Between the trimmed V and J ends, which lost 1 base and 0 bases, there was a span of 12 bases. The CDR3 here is CASSLGQTTTNTGELFF. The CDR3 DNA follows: TGTGCCAGCAGTTTAGGACAGACAACCACGAACACCGGGGAGCTGTTTTTT.

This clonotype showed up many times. CDR3 in amino acids: CASSEQGLETQYF. The DNA for the CDR3 is TGTGCCAGCAGCGAACAGGGGTTGGAGACCCAGTACTTC. The chain joins TRBV9 to TRBJ2-5; TRBD1 matches 7 bases. V was clipped by 3 bases and J by 5 bases; unmatched bases: 4. The CDR3 length is 13 residues. Germline V gives CDR1 SGDLS, CDR2 YYNGEE.

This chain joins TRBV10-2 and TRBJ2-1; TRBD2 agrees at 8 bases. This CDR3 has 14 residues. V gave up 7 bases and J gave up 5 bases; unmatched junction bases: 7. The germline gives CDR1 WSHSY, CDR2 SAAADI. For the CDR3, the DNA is TGCGCCAGCACGGGAGGGGTCCCGGACAATGAGCAGTTCTTC. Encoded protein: CASTGGVPDNEQFF.

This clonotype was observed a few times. CDR3 bases: TGCAGCGTAGCCGGACTAGCGGGAGTTCCCTACAATGAGCAGTTCTTC. This codes for CSVAGLAGVPYNEQFF. The genes are TRBV29-1 and TRBJ2-1; 13 bases are shared with TRBD2. Trimming took 6 bases from V and 2 from J; bases not matched to a gene: 7. Per germline, CDR1 SQVTM and CDR2 ANQGSEA. This CDR3 has 16 residues.

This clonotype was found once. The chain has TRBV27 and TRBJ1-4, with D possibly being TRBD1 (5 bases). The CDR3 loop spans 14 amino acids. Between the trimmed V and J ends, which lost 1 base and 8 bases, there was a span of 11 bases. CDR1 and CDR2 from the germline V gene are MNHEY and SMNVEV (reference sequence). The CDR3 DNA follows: TGTGCCAGCAGTTTATTTATGGGGGAAGAAAAACTGTTTTTT. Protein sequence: CASSLFMGEEKLFF.

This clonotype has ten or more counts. The CDR3 spells CSAETGTSGYEQYF. The CDR3 bases are TGCAGCGCGGAAACCGGGACTAGCGGTTACGAGCAGTACTTC. The chain joins TRBV29-1 to TRBJ2-7; 11 nucleotides align to TRBD2. The CDR3 has 14 amino acids. Germline CDR1 reads SQVTM; CDR2 reads ANQGSEA. With V trimmed by 7 bases and J by 4 bases, 9 bases remained unmatched.

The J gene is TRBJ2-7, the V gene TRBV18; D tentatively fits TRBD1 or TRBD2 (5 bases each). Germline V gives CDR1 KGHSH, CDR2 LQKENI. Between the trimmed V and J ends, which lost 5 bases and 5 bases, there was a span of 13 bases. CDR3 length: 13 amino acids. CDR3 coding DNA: TGTGCCAGCTCAAACCGGGACGCGCACGAGCAGTACTTC. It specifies CASSNRDAHEQYF.

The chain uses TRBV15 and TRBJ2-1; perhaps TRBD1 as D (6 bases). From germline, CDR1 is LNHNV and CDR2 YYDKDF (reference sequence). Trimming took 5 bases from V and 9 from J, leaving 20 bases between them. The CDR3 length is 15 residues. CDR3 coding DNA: TGTGCCACCAGCTGGGACAAAGCTTTGGGGTTTGAGCAGTTCTTC. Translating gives CATSWDKALGFEQFF. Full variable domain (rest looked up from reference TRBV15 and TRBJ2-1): DAMVIQNPRYQVTQFGKPVTLSCSQTLNHNVMYWYQQKSSQAPKLLFHYYDKDFNNEADTPDNFQSRRPNTSFCFLDIRSPGLGDTAMYLCATSWDKALGFEQFFGPGTRLTVL.

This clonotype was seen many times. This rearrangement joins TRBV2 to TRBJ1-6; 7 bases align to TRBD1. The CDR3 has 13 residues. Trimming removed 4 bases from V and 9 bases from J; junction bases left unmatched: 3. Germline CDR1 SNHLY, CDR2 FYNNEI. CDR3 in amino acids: CASSATGVSPLHF. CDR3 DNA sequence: TGTGCCAGCAGTGCCACAGGGGTTTCACCCCTCCACTTT.

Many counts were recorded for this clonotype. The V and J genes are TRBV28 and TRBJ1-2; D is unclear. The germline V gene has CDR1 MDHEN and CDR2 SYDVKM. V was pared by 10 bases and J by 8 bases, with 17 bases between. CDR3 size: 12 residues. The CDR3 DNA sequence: TGTGCCACCTCGGTCCCGGCTATAGGCTACACCTTC. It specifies CATSVPAIGYTF.

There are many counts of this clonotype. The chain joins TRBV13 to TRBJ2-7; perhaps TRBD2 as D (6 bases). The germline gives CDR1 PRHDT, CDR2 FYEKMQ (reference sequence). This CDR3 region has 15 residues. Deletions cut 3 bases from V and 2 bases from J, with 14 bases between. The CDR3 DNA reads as TGTGCCAGCAGCTTCCTCGGGAGTAACACCTACGAGCAGTACTTC. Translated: CASSFLGSNTYEQYF.

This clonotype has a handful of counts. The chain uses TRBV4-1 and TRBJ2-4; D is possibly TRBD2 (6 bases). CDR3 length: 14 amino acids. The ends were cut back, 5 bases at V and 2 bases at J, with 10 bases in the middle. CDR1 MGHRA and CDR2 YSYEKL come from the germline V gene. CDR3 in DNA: TGCGCCAGCAGCAGCGGGCAGCCCAAAAACATTCAGTACTTC. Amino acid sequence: CASSSGQPKNIQYF.

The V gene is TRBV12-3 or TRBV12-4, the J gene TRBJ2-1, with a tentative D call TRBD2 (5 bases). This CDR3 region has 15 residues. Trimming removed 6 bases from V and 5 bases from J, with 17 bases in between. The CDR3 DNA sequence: TGTGCCAGCAGCCTTCAACTAGTAACAAACAATGAGCAGTTCTTC. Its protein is CASSLQLVTNNEQFF.

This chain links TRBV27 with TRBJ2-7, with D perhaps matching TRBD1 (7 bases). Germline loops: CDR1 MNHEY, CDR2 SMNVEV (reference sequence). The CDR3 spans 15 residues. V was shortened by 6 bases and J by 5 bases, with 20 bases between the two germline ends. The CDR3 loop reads CASRTGRRELNEQYF. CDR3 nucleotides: TGTGCCAGCAGGACAGGGAGACGGGAGTTAAACGAGCAGTACTTC.

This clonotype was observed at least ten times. In DNA, the CDR3 is TGTGCCAGCAGTCCAACGGGACACCCCCCTCCCATCTATGGCTACACCTTC. It is translated as CASSPTGHPPPIYGYTF. V gene TRBV27 combines with J gene TRBJ1-2; possibly TRBD1 for D (6 bases). V lost 5 bases and J 4 bases, leaving 23 bases between the germline ends. The CDR3 is 17 residues long. Germline V gives CDR1 MNHEY, CDR2 SMNVEV (reference sequence).

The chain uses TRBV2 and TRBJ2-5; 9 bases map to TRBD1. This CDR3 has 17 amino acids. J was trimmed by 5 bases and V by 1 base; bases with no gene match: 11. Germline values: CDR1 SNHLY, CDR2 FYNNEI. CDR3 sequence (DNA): TGTGCCAGCAGTGAAGGCATGTTGGACAGGGGAGTGGAGACCCAGTACTTC. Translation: CASSEGMLDRGVETQYF.

Written as DNA, the CDR3 is TGTGCCAGCAGTTACTCTGGTAGTAGCAATCAGCCCCAGTATTTT. This encodes CASSYSGSSNQPQYF. The rearrangement uses TRBV6-2 or TRBV6-3 and TRBJ1-5; no firm D call. The end of the DNA is better explained by TRBJ2-3, so the J call may be wrong. Germline loops: CDR1 MNHEY, CDR2 SVGEGT. CDR3 size: 15 residues.

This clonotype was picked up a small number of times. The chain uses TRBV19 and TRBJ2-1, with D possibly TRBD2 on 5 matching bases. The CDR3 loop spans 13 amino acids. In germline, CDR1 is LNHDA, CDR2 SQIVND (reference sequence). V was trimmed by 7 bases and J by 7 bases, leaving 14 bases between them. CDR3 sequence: CASTHTGENEQFF. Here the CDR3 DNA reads TGTGCCAGTACCCACACCGGGGAAAATGAGCAGTTCTTC. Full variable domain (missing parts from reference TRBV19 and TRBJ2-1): DGGITQSPKYLFRKEGQNVTLSCEQNLNHDAMYWYRQDPGQGLRLIYYSQIVNDFQKGDIAEGYSVSREKKESFPLTVTSAQKNPTAFYLCASTHTGENEQFFGPGTRLTVL.

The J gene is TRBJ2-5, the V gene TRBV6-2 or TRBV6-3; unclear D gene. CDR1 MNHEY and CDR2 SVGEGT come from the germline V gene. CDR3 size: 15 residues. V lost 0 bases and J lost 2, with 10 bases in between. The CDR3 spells CASSYSIRRQETQYF. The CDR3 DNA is TGTGCCAGCAGTTACTCGATACGGCGGCAAGAGACCCAGTACTTC.